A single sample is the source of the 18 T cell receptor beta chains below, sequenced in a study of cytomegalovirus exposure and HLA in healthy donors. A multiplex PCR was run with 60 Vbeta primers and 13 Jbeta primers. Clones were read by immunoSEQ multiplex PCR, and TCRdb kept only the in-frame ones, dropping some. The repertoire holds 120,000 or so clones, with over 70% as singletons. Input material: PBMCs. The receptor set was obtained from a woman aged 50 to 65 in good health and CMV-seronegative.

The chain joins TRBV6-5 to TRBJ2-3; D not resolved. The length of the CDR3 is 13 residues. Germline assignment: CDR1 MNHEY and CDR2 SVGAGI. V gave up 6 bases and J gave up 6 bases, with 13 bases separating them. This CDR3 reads CASSLSLIDTQYF. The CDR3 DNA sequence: TGTGCCAGCAGCTTAAGCCTAATTGATACGCAGTATTTT.

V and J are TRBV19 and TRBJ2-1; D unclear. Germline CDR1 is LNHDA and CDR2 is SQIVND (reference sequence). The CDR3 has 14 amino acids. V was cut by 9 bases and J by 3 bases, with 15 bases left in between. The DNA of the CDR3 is TGTGCCAGCCCCCCAGGCAGAAACTACAATGAGCAGTTCTTC. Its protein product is CASPPGRNYNEQFF.

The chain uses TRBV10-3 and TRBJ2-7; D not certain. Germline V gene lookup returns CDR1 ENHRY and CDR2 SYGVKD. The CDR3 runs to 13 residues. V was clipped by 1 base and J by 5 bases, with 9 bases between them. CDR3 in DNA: TGTGCCATCAGTGAGTTGACTGTCCACGAGCAGTACTTC. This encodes CAISELTVHEQYF.

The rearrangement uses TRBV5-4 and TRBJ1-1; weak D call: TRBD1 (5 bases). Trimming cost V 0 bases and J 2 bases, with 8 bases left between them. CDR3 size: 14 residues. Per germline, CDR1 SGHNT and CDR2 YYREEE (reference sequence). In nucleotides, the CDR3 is TGTGCCAGCAGCTTGGGACAGACTAACACTGAAGCTTTCTTT. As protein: CASSLGQTNTEAFF.

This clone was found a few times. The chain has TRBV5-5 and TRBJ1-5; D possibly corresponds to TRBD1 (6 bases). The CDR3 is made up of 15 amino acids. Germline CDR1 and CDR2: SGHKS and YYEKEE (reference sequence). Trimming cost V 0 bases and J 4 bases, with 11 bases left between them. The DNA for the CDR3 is TGTGCCAGCAGCTTGGGTAATACAGGGAATCAGCCCCAGCATTTT. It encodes CASSLGNTGNQPQHF.

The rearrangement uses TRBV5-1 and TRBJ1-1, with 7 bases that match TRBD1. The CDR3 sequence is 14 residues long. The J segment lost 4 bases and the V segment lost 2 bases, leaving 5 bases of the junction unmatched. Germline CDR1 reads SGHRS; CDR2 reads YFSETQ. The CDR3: CASSFGSGGTEAFF. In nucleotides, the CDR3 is TGCGCCAGCAGCTTCGGTTCAGGGGGCACTGAAGCTTTCTTT.

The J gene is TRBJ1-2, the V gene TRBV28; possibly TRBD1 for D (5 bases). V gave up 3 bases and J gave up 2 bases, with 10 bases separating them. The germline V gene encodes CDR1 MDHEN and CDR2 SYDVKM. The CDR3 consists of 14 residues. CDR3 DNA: TGTGCCAGCAGTTTGACAGATTCAAACTATGGCTACACCTTC. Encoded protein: CASSLTDSNYGYTF.

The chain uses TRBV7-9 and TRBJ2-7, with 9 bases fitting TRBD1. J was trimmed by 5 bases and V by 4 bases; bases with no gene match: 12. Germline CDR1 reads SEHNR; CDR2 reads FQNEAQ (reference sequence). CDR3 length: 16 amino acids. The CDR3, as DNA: TGTGCCAGCAGCTCTGGACGGGACAGGGAAATCGACGAGCAGTACTTC. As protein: CASSSGRDREIDEQYF.

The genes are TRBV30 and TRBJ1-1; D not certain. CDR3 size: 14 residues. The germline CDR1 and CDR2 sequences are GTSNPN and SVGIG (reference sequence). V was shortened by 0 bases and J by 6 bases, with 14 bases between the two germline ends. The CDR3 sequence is CAWSVMRVRAEAFF. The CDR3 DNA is TGTGCCTGGAGTGTCATGAGGGTGAGAGCTGAAGCTTTCTTT. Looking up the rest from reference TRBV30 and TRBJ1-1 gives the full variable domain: SQTIHQWPATLVQPVGSPLSLECTVEGTSNPNLYWYRQAAGRGLQLLFYSVGIGQISSEVPQNLSASRPQDRQFILSSKKLLLSDSGFYLCAWSVMRVRAEAFFGQGTRLTVV.

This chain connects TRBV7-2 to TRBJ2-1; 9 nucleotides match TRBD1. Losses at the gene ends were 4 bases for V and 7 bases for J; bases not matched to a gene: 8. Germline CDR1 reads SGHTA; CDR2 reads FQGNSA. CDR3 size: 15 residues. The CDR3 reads CASSSRQGERNEQFF. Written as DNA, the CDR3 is TGTGCCAGCAGCTCAAGACAGGGGGAACGGAATGAGCAGTTCTTC.

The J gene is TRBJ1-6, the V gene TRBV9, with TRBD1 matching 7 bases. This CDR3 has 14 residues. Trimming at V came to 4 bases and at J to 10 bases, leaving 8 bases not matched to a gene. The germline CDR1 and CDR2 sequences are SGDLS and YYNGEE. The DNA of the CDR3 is TGTGCCAGCAGCCGACAGGGTCGCGGCTCACCCCTCCACTTT. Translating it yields CASSRQGRGSPLHF. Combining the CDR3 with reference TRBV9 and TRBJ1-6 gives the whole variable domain DSGVTQTPKHLITATGQRVTLRCSPRSGDLSVYWYQQSLDQGLQFLIQYYNGEERAKGNILERFSAQQFPDLHSELNLSSLELGDSALYFCASSRQGRGSPLHFGNGTRLTVT.

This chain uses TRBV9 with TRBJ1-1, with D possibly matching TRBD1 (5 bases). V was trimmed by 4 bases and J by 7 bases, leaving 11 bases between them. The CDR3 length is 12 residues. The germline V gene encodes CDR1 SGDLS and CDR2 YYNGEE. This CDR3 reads CASSSTGREAFF. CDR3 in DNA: TGTGCCAGCAGCAGTACAGGACGTGAAGCTTTCTTT.

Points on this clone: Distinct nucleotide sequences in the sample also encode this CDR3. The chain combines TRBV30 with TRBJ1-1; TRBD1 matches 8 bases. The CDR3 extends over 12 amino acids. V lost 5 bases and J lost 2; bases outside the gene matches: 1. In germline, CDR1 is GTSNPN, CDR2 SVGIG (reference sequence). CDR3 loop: CAWGQGNTEAFF. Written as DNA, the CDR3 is TGTGCCTGGGGACAGGGAAACACTGAAGCTTTCTTT.

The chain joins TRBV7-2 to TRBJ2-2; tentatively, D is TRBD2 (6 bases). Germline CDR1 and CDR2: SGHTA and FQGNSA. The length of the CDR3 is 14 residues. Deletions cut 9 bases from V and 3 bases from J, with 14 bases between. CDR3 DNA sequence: TGTGCCAGGAAAAGCGGGCGGGACACCGGGGAGCTGTTTTTT. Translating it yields CARKSGRDTGELFF.

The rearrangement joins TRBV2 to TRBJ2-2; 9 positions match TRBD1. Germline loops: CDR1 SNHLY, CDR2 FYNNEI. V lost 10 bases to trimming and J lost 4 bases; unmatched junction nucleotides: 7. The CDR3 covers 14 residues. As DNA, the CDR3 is TGTGCCACCGCGTCACAGGGGGCCACCGGGGAGCTGTTTTTT. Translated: CATASQGATGELFF.

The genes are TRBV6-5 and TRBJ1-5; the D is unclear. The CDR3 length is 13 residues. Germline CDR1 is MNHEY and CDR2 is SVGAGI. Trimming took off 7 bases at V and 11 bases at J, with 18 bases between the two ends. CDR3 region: CASTTERGFSQHF. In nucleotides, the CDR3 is TGTGCCAGCACTACTGAGCGGGGATTCTCCCAGCATTTT.

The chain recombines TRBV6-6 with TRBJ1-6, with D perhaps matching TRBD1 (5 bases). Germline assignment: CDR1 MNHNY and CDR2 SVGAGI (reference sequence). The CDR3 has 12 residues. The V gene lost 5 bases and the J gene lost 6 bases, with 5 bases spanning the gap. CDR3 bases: TGTGCCAGCAGTGACAGTAATTCACCCCTCCACTTT. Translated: CASSDSNSPLHF.

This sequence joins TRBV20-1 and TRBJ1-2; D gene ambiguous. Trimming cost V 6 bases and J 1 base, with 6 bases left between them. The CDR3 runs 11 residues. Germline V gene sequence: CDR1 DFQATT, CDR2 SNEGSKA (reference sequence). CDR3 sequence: CSAFLNYGYTF. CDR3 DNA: TGCAGTGCCTTTCTTAACTATGGCTACACCTTC.